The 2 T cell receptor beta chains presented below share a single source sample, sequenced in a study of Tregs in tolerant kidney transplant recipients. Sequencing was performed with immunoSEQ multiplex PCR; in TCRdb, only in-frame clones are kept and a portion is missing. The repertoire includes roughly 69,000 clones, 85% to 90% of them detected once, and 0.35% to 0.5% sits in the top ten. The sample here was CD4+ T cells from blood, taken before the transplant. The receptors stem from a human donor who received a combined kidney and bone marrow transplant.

In DNA, the CDR3 is TGCAGCGTCCAAACACCCCTCGCTGGAAACACCATATATTTT. This sequence encodes CSVQTPLAGNTIYF. The chain recombines TRBV29-1 with TRBJ1-3, with no clear D. The length of the CDR3 is 14 residues. In germline, CDR1 is SQVTM, CDR2 ANQGSEA. V lost 6 bases, J lost 2 bases, and 14 bases lay in between.

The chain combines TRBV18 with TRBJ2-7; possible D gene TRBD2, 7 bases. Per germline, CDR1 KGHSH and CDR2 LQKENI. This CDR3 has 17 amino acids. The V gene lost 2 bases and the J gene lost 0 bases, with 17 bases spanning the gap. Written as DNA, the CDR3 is TGTGCCAGCTCACCAGGCAGGGGAGGGTCGTACTCCTACGAGCAGTACTTC. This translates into CASSPGRGGSYSYEQYF. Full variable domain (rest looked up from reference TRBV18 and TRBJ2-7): NAGVMQNPRHLVRRRGQEARLRCSPMKGHSHVYWYRQLPEEGLKFMVYLQKENIIDESGMPKERFSAEFPKEGPSILRIQQVVRGDSAAYFCASSPGRGGSYSYEQYFGPGTRLTVT.